This T cell receptor beta chain derives from a study of response to subunit inactivated influenza vaccine. This clonotype was picked up a small number of times. Germline assignment: CDR1 MNHNY and CDR2 SVGAGI (reference sequence). This CDR3 is 11 amino acids long. V dropped 10 bases and J dropped 3 bases, with 10 bases sitting between them. TCRdb re-called the RT-PCR reads through MiXCR, storing one row per CDR3 protein. The sample has a few hundred thousand distinct CDR3 sequences, about 11% seen once; the top ten hold approximately 9.9%. Separately, the same data were catalogued under a study of T cells expressing NK-cell markers. That work contributes: TCR beta cDNA was made by 5'RACE template switching with UMIs. Also leading the CD3+CD56-NKG2C+ fraction in a few donors were these clonotypes.

The chain joins TRBV6-6 to TRBJ2-7; no firm D call. The input for sequencing was PBMCs from blood, taken on the day of vaccination. The clonotype comes from a man aged 50-59 years who received an inactivated influenza vaccine. The CDR3 sequence: CATHYSYEQYF. In nucleotides, the CDR3 is TGTGCCACCCATTACAGCTACGAGCAGTACTTC.